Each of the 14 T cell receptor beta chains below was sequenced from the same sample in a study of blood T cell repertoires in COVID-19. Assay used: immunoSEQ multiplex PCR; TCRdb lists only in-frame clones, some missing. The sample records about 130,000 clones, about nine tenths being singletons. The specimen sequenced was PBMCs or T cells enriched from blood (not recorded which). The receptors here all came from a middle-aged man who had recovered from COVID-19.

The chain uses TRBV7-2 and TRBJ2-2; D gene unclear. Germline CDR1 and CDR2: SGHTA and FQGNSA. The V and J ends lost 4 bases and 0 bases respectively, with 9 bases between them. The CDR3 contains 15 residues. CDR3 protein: CASSSPVPNTGELFF. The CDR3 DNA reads TGTGCCAGCAGCTCCCCGGTACCGAACACCGGGGAGCTGTTTTTT.

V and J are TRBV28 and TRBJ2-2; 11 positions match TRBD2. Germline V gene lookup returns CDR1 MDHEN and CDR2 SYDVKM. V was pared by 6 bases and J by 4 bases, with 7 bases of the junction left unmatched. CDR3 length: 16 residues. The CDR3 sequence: CASRVAGGPSTGELFF. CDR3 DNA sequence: TGTGCCAGCAGGGTAGCGGGAGGGCCGAGCACCGGGGAGCTGTTTTTT.

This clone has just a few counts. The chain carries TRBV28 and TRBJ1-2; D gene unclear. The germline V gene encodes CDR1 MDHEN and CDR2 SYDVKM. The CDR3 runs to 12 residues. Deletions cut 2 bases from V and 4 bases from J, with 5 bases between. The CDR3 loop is CASSLGSYGYTF. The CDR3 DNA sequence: TGTGCCAGCAGTTTAGGCAGCTATGGCTACACCTTC.

This CDR3 reads CASSLAGGPSYEQYF. CDR3 bases: TGTGCCAGCAGCTTAGCGGGAGGCCCCTCCTACGAGCAGTACTTC. The V call is TRBV7-2, the J call TRBJ2-7; D is perhaps TRBD2 (6 bases). V dropped 0 bases and J dropped 0 bases, with 9 bases sitting between them. Germline V gene sequence: CDR1 SGHTA, CDR2 FQGNSA. The CDR3 loop spans 15 amino acids.

This CDR3 is CASSQFRTGDGNEQFF. CDR3 DNA sequence: TGTGCCAGCAGCCAGTTCCGGACAGGGGATGGAAATGAGCAGTTCTTC. The chain is built from TRBV14 and TRBJ2-1, with 9 nucleotides matching TRBD1. Germline lookup yields CDR1 SGHDN and CDR2 FVKESK. This CDR3 contains 16 residues. The V segment lost 3 bases and the J segment 7 bases; nucleotides outside the gene matches: 10.

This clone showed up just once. The CDR3 protein is CASSLSRLDTQYF. The CDR3 bases are TGTGCCAGCAGCTTAAGTCGGTTAGATACGCAGTATTTT. The genes are TRBV5-4 and TRBJ2-3; D is uncertain. This CDR3 spans 13 amino acids. The V and J ends lost 2 bases and 5 bases respectively, with 9 bases between them. The germline V gene has CDR1 SGHNT and CDR2 YYREEE (reference sequence).

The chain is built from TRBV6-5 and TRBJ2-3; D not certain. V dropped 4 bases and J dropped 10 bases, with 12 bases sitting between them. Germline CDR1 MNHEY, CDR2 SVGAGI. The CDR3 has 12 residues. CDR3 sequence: CASSSDSLAQYF. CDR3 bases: TGTGCCAGCAGTTCAGACTCTTTAGCGCAGTATTTT.

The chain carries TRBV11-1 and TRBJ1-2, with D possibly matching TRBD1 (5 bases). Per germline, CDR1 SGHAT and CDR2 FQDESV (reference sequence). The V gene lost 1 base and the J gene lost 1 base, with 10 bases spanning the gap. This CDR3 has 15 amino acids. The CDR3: CASSLGQSDNYGYTF. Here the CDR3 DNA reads TGTGCCAGCAGCTTAGGACAGTCCGATAACTATGGCTACACCTTC.

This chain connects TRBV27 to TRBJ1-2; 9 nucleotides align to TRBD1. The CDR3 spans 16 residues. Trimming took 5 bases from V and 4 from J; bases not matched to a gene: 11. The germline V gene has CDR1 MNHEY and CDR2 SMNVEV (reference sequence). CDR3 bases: TGTGCCAGCAGTCATTCCGGGACAGGGTATTCCTATGGCTACACCTTC. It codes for CASSHSGTGYSYGYTF.

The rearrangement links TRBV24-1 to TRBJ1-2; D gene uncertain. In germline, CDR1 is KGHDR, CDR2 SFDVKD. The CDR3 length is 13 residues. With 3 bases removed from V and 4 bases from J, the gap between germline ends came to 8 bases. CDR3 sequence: CATSDGSGYGYTF. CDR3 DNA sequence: TGTGCCACCAGTGATGGAAGCGGCTATGGCTACACCTTC.

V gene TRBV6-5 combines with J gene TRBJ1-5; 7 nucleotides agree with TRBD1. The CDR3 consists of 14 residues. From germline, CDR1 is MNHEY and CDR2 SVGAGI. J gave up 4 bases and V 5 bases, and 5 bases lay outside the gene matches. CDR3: CASSPGQMNQPQHF. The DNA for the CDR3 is TGTGCCAGCAGTCCGGGACAGATGAATCAGCCCCAGCATTTT.

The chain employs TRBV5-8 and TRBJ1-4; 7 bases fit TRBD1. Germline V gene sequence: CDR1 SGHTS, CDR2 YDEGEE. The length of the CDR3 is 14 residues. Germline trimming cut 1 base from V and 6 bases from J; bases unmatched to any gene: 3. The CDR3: CASSLITGDEKLFF. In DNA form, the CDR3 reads TGTGCCAGCAGCTTGATCACAGGGGATGAAAAACTGTTTTTT.

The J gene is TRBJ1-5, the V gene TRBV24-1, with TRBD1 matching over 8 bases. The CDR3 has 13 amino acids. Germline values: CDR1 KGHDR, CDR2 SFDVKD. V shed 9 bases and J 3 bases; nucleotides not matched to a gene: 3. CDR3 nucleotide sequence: TGTGCCACCGAGGACAGGGTCAATCAGCCCCAGCATTTT. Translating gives CATEDRVNQPQHF.

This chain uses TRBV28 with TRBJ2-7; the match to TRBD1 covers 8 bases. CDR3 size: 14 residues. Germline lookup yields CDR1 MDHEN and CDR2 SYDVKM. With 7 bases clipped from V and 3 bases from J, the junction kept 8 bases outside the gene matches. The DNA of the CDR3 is TGTGCCAGCAACCAGGGGGCAGGCTACTACGAGCAGTACGTC. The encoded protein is CASNQGAGYYEQYV.